This entry lists 27 T cell receptor beta chains sequenced from one sample in a study of T cells after yellow fever vaccination. TCRdb called the 5' RACE reads again in MiXCR, with one record for every CDR3 protein. The repertoire holds more than 110,000 distinct CDR3 sequences, with 5% to 8% as singletons. Material: CD4+ T cells sorted from PBMCs, obtained 10 days after the yellow fever booster vaccination. The receptors come from a man in his thirties or forties who received the YFV17D yellow fever vaccine.

V is TRBV30 and J is TRBJ1-6, with TRBD1 matching 9 bases. This CDR3 contains 18 residues. Trimming cost V 6 bases and J 7 bases; bases outside gene matches: 19. The V gene's germline CDR1 is GTSNPN and CDR2 SVGIG (reference sequence). The CDR3 DNA is TGTGCCTGTACCAGCCGCTCGGACAGGGGAGGTTGGAATTCACCCCTCCACTTT. It yields the protein CACTSRSDRGGWNSPLHF.

The genes are TRBV20-1 and TRBJ2-7; tentative D call: TRBD1 (6 bases). The CDR3 sequence is 15 residues long. Germline-derived CDR1 and CDR2 are DFQATT and SNEGSKA (reference sequence). Trimming shortened V by 7 bases and J by 5 bases, and 24 bases separated the two germline ends. CDR3 sequence: CSGKPPDRNSHEQYF. In DNA form, the CDR3 reads TGCAGTGGAAAGCCCCCAGACAGGAATTCCCACGAGCAGTACTTC.

This clonotype has only a few counts. V and J are TRBV20-1 and TRBJ2-5; D is perhaps TRBD1 or TRBD2 (5 bases each). Trimming stripped 1 base from V and 5 bases from J, with 14 bases between. This CDR3 is built from 14 residues. Germline V gene sequence: CDR1 DFQATT, CDR2 SNEGSKA (reference sequence). CDR3 bases: TGCAGTGCTAGAGTCAGGGTCGGAGGCGAGACCCAGTACTTC. This translates into CSARVRVGGETQYF.

The rearrangement uses TRBV19 and TRBJ2-7; the D is unclear. CDR1 is LNHDA, CDR2 SQIVND, per germline (reference sequence). The CDR3 is 13 amino acids. V was shortened by 7 bases and J by 6 bases, with 16 bases between the two germline ends. CDR3 amino acids: CASTPRPRGEQYF. DNA of the CDR3: TGTGCCAGTACCCCCCGTCCCCGCGGCGAGCAGTACTTC. The full variable domain, completed using reference TRBV19 and TRBJ2-7, is DGGITQSPKYLFRKEGQNVTLSCEQNLNHDAMYWYRQDPGQGLRLIYYSQIVNDFQKGDIAEGYSVSREKKESFPLTVTSAQKNPTAFYLCASTPRPRGEQYFGPGTRLTVT.

Note on this clonotype: A clone one base away is much larger, so this may be a read error. The chain is built from TRBV7-3 and TRBJ2-1; 8 bases agree with TRBD1. CDR3 size: 15 residues. Looked up from germline, CDR1 is SGHTA and CDR2 is FQGTGA. The CDR3 is CASSLLGQDYNGQFF. Here the CDR3 DNA reads TGTGCCAGCAGCTTATTGGGACAGGACTACAATGGGCAGTTCTTC.

This clonotype showed up many times. This chain links TRBV9 with TRBJ2-1; TRBD2 matches at 10 bases. J lost 10 bases, V lost 4 bases, and 5 bases had no gene match. Germline values: CDR1 SGDLS, CDR2 YYNGEE. The CDR3 covers 13 residues. The CDR3 is CASSPLAGVEQFF. Written as DNA, the CDR3 is TGTGCCAGCAGCCCTCTAGCGGGAGTAGAGCAGTTCTTC.

This clonotype was found many times. This sequence joins TRBV3-1 and TRBJ2-7; 11 bases are a match to TRBD1. The CDR3 sequence is 15 residues long. Germline values: CDR1 LGHDT, CDR2 YNNKEL (reference sequence). V lost 1 base and J lost 7; bases outside the gene matches: 6. DNA of the CDR3: TGTGCCAGCAGCCAAGCCGGGACAGGGGGAGGTGAGCAGTACTTC. Protein: CASSQAGTGGGEQYF.

This clonotype was seen at least ten times. This chain joins TRBV18 and TRBJ2-1; perhaps TRBD2 as D (5 bases). The germline V gene has CDR1 KGHSH and CDR2 LQKENI. The CDR3 sequence is 16 residues long. V dropped 2 bases and J dropped 0 bases, with 11 bases sitting between them. CDR3 DNA: TGTGCCAGCTCACCAACTAGTGGTAGCTCCTACAATGAGCAGTTCTTC. As protein: CASSPTSGSSYNEQFF. Using reference TRBV18 and TRBJ2-1 for the parts outside the CDR3, the full variable domain is NAGVMQNPRHLVRRRGQEARLRCSPMKGHSHVYWYRQLPEEGLKFMVYLQKENIIDESGMPKERFSAEFPKEGPSILRIQQVVRGDSAAYFCASSPTSGSSYNEQFFGPGTRLTVL.

This clonotype turned up a few times. The chain couples TRBV18 to TRBJ2-7, with 10 bases lining up with TRBD2. Per the germline V gene, CDR1 is KGHSH and CDR2 is LQKENI. With 3 bases clipped from V and 0 bases from J, the junction kept 8 bases outside the gene matches. The CDR3 is 17 amino acids. The CDR3 here is CASSPRTSGTSSYEQYF. The CDR3 nucleotides read TGTGCCAGCTCACCTCGGACTAGCGGAACTAGCTCCTACGAGCAGTACTTC. The whole variable domain, filled in from reference TRBV18 and TRBJ2-7, reads NAGVMQNPRHLVRRRGQEARLRCSPMKGHSHVYWYRQLPEEGLKFMVYLQKENIIDESGMPKERFSAEFPKEGPSILRIQQVVRGDSAAYFCASSPRTSGTSSYEQYFGPGTRLTVT.

This clonotype was recorded at least ten times. The rearrangement links TRBV6-2 or TRBV6-3 to TRBJ2-3; D is unresolved. Per germline, CDR1 MNHEY and CDR2 SVGEGT. V lost 7 bases to trimming and J lost 4 bases, with 15 bases between them. This CDR3 spans 14 amino acids. CDR3 sequence reads: CASKLTKASDTQYF. As DNA, the CDR3 is TGTGCCAGCAAGCTTACAAAGGCCTCAGATACGCAGTATTTT.

At least ten counts were recorded for this clonotype. The chain recombines TRBV15 with TRBJ2-5; D perhaps matches TRBD2 (6 bases). CDR1 and CDR2 (germline): LNHNV, YYDKDF (reference sequence). The CDR3 runs to 14 residues. The V end was cut by 0 bases, the J end by 11 bases, with 16 bases between. The CDR3 region has the DNA TGTGCCACCAGCAGAGACCGCAAGGACTACCATCAGTACTTC. Translation gives CATSRDRKDYHQYF.

This clonotype has a count of ten or more. This chain links TRBV4-3 with TRBJ2-7; no clear D. The V and J ends lost 0 bases and 3 bases respectively, with 12 bases between them. The CDR3 loop spans 15 amino acids. Germline V CDR1 and CDR2: LGHNA, YSLEER. The CDR3 spells CASSQDPVSLYEQYF. In DNA, the CDR3 is TGCGCCAGCAGCCAAGATCCCGTTTCTCTCTACGAGCAGTACTTC.

There are many counts of this clonotype. V and J are TRBV6-6 and TRBJ2-3; possibly TRBD2 for D (6 bases). V lost 4 bases and J 8 bases, leaving 13 bases between the germline ends. The CDR3 spans 13 residues. Germline loops: CDR1 MNHNY, CDR2 SVGAGI (reference sequence). CDR3 region: CASSSPGSVTQYF. CDR3 DNA sequence: TGTGCCAGCAGTTCACCCGGGAGTGTTACGCAGTATTTT.

This clonotype was seen repeatedly, ten times or more. V is TRBV7-2 and J is TRBJ2-7; no clear D gene. Per the germline V gene, CDR1 is SGHTA and CDR2 is FQGNSA. The V gene lost 5 bases and the J gene lost 6 bases, with 8 bases spanning the gap. The CDR3 extends over 11 amino acids. This CDR3 is CASSPFVEQYF. The CDR3 DNA sequence: TGTGCCAGCAGCCCCTTTGTCGAGCAGTACTTC.

This clonotype was recorded many times. This sequence joins TRBV4-3 and TRBJ1-3; 7 nucleotides agree with TRBD1. The trim removed 0 bases at V and 3 bases at J, leaving 11 bases unmatched. The CDR3 length is 18 residues. The V gene's germline CDR1 is LGHNA and CDR2 YSLEER. Written as DNA, the CDR3 is TGCGCCAGCAGCCAAGAGTACCCCGACAGGGTACTTGGAAACACCATATATTTT. Translating it yields CASSQEYPDRVLGNTIYF.

This clonotype was counted between two and nine times. The CDR3, as DNA: TGTGCCAGCAGCTACTTCGGAGATACGCAGTATTTT. This sequence encodes CASSYFGDTQYF. This chain links TRBV5-5 with TRBJ2-3; no reliable D call. The CDR3 covers 12 residues. Per germline, CDR1 SGHKS and CDR2 YYEKEE (reference sequence). The V gene lost 3 bases and the J gene lost 5 bases, with 7 bases spanning the gap.

This clonotype was seen repeatedly, ten times or more. V is TRBV6-1 and J is TRBJ2-5; tentatively, D is TRBD2 (5 bases). Germline V gene data show CDR1 as MNHNS and CDR2 as SASEGT. Trimming stripped 11 bases from V and 1 base from J, with 20 bases between. The length of the CDR3 is 15 residues. DNA of the CDR3: TGTGCCGTGAAGAGGGCAGAAGACCTCCAAGAGACCCAGTACTTC. Amino acid sequence: CAVKRAEDLQETQYF.

This clonotype was observed at least ten times. V usage is TRBV25-1 and J usage is TRBJ2-5, with D hard to call. The V gene lost 6 bases and the J gene lost 4 bases, with 9 bases spanning the gap. The germline V gene encodes CDR1 MGHDK and CDR2 SYGVNS. This CDR3 contains 12 residues. The CDR3 nucleotides read TGTGCCAGCAGACCCGACCGAGAGACCCAGTACTTC. It is translated as CASRPDRETQYF.

In its sample, this clonotype was seen many times. This rearrangement joins TRBV6-1 to TRBJ1-1; D remains unclear. V was cut by 7 bases and J by 0 bases, with 9 bases left in between. Germline CDR1 MNHNS, CDR2 SASEGT. CDR3 length equals 13 residues. This CDR3 is CASTANLNTEAFF. CDR3 DNA: TGTGCCAGCACCGCTAACTTGAACACTGAAGCTTTCTTT.

This clonotype was seen repeatedly, ten times or more. This chain connects TRBV20-1 to TRBJ2-1; a possible D gene is TRBD2 (5 bases). V shed 1 base and J shed 10 bases, with 11 bases lying between them. The CDR3 is 12 residues long. Germline V gives CDR1 DFQATT, CDR2 SNEGSKA (reference sequence). The CDR3 DNA reads as TGCAGTGCTAGAGTTCTAGAGGGCGAGCAGTTCTTC. This sequence encodes CSARVLEGEQFF.

This clonotype was counted only a few times. J is TRBJ2-4 and V is TRBV7-2, with 8 bases identical to TRBD1. Unmatched junction bases numbered 9, after V lost 5 bases and J lost 12 bases. Looked up from germline, CDR1 is SGHTA and CDR2 is FQGNSA. There are 13 residues in the CDR3. In nucleotides, the CDR3 is TGTGCCAGCAGCGAGATACAGGGGGTGGCTCAGTACTTC. This encodes CASSEIQGVAQYF.

This clonotype was counted at least ten times. The chain uses TRBV3-1 and TRBJ2-7; tentatively, D is TRBD1 or TRBD2 (5 bases each). This CDR3 has 13 amino acids. Trimming pared 2 bases from V and 5 bases from J, leaving 10 bases between. The germline V gene encodes CDR1 LGHDT and CDR2 YNNKEL (reference sequence). The CDR3 loop reads CASSQRWGNEQYF. The CDR3, as DNA: TGTGCCAGCAGCCAACGGTGGGGGAACGAGCAGTACTTC.

This clonotype appeared many times. The chain combines TRBV5-1 with TRBJ1-1; D not certain. V was pared by 2 bases and J by 4 bases, with 12 bases between. Germline V gene lookup returns CDR1 SGHRS and CDR2 YFSETQ. The CDR3 runs to 14 residues. The DNA for the CDR3 is TGCGCCAGCAGCTTATTCACCGGGATCACTGAAGCTTTCTTT. This translates into CASSLFTGITEAFF.

The table lists this clonotype with many counts. The DNA for the CDR3 is TGCAGTGCTAGAGAAGATAGCAATCAGCCCCAGCATTTT. This codes for CSAREDSNQPQHF. This chain connects TRBV20-1 to TRBJ1-5, with D hard to call. The CDR3 consists of 13 residues. Germline V CDR1 and CDR2: DFQATT, SNEGSKA (reference sequence). V shed 0 bases and J shed 0 bases, with 3 bases lying between them.

This clonotype showed up many times. This sequence joins TRBV10-2 and TRBJ2-1, with 8 nucleotides matching TRBD2. Germline CDR1 is WSHSY and CDR2 is SAAADI. CDR3 length: 17 amino acids. V shed 0 bases and J 9 bases; nucleotides not matched to a gene: 13. The CDR3, as DNA: TGCGCCAGCAGTGAGTCGAGGGGGGCGGGAGGAAAAGGTGAGCAGTTCTTC. This codes for CASSESRGAGGKGEQFF.

The table lists this clonotype with many counts. This chain joins TRBV20-1 and TRBJ2-5; 7 bases map to TRBD2. J lost 2 bases, V lost 7 bases, and 10 bases had no gene match. There are 14 residues in the CDR3. Germline CDR1 DFQATT, CDR2 SNEGSKA (reference sequence). CDR3 DNA sequence: TGCAGTGTACCCGATGGAGCGGGACAAGAGACCCAGTACTTC. Translated, it gives CSVPDGAGQETQYF.

Turning to this clonotype: A much larger clone lies a single base off, so this may be a read error. The rearrangement links TRBV5-1 to TRBJ2-3; D gene unclear. V shed 0 bases and J shed 0 bases, with 11 bases lying between them. This CDR3 has 16 amino acids. Looked up from germline, CDR1 is SGHRS and CDR2 is YFSETQ. The CDR3 here is CASSLVGEISTDTQYF. CDR3 coding DNA: TGCGCCAGCAGCTTGGTTGGCGAGATAAGCACAGATACGCAGTATTTT.